Below, 17 T cell receptor beta chains from the same sample are listed, as sequenced in a study of control samples from healthy donors and cancer patients. Repertoires were generated with immunoSEQ multiplex PCR, while TCRdb's copy carries only in-frame clones and drops some. The sample lists about 410,000 clones, around 90% seen once, with around 6.4% in the top ten. The sequenced sample was PBMCs. These receptors originate from a man aged 35-49 years with head and neck cancer.

V gene TRBV5-1 combines with J gene TRBJ1-2, with D possibly matching TRBD1 (6 bases). Germline V gene lookup returns CDR1 SGHRS and CDR2 YFSETQ. V dropped 3 bases and J dropped 7 bases, with 13 bases sitting between them. The CDR3 extends over 13 amino acids. Written as DNA, the CDR3 is TGCGCCAGCAGCTCAGGTGGGGGGGCTGGCTACACCTTC. It is translated as CASSSGGGAGYTF.

The chain uses TRBV5-1 and TRBJ2-6; D is perhaps TRBD1 (6 bases). The CDR3 contains 16 residues. Trimming pared 1 base from V and 2 bases from J, leaving 10 bases between. The V gene's germline CDR1 is SGHRS and CDR2 YFSETQ. CDR3 sequence reads: CASSLLEGAGANVLTF. The CDR3 nucleotides are TGCGCCAGCAGCTTGCTTGAGGGGGCTGGGGCCAACGTCCTGACTTTC.

This chain connects TRBV19 to TRBJ1-5; 7 bases are shared with TRBD1. This CDR3 contains 14 residues. Germline trimming cut 5 bases from V and 6 bases from J; bases unmatched to any gene: 7. Germline assignment: CDR1 LNHDA and CDR2 SQIVND (reference sequence). The CDR3 spells CASSARGGGQPQHF. In nucleotides, the CDR3 is TGTGCCAGTAGTGCGAGAGGGGGCGGTCAGCCCCAGCATTTT.

The J gene is TRBJ1-6, the V gene TRBV21-1. TRBV21-1 is a listed pseudogene. CDR3 length equals 13 residues. The CDR3 DNA follows: TGTGCCAGCGTGGGGGGCTTGAATTCACCCCTCCACTTT. This gives the protein CASVGGLNSPLHF.

The gene calls are TRBV16 and TRBJ1-5; 7 nucleotides line up with TRBD1. CDR1 and CDR2 from the germline V gene are KGHSY and FQNENV. The CDR3 totals 17 residues. After removal of 5 bases from V and 0 bases from J, the junction contained 10 bases not matched to a gene. CDR3 region: CASSDRDRLNSNQPQHF. DNA for the CDR3: TGTGCCAGCAGCGACAGGGACAGACTAAATAGCAATCAGCCCCAGCATTTT. The full variable domain, with the rest looked up from reference TRBV16 and TRBJ1-5, is GEEVAQTPKHLVRGEGQKAKLYCAPIKGHSYVFWYQQVLKNEFKFLISFQNENVFDETGMPKERFSAKCLPNSPCSLEIQATKLEDSAVYFCASSDRDRLNSNQPQHFGDGTRLSIL.

The rearrangement joins TRBV7-2 to TRBJ1-2; weak D call: TRBD1 (5 bases). The CDR3 sequence is 14 residues long. Between the trimmed V and J ends, which lost 5 bases and 4 bases, there was a span of 14 bases. CDR1 is SGHTA and CDR2 is FQGNSA in the germline V gene. DNA for the CDR3: TGTGCCAGCAGCCCAAAGACAGACTCCTATGGCTACACCTTC. Translating gives CASSPKTDSYGYTF.

The rearrangement links TRBV29-1 to TRBJ2-7, with unresolved D. The CDR3 totals 11 residues. Germline CDR1 SQVTM, CDR2 ANQGSEA. The V end lost 5 bases, the J end lost 3 bases, and 8 bases lay between the germline ends. The CDR3 loop reads CSVSRDYEQYF. The CDR3 nucleotides are TGCAGCGTTTCCAGAGACTACGAGCAGTACTTC.

The gene calls are TRBV6-5 and TRBJ2-7; TRBD1 might be the D (6 bases). Looked up from germline, CDR1 is MNHEY and CDR2 is SVGAGI. V was clipped by 2 bases and J by 3 bases, with 11 bases between them. The CDR3 is 14 amino acids. CDR3 in amino acids: CASSYGQIYYEQYF. In nucleotides, the CDR3 is TGTGCCAGCAGTTACGGACAGATCTACTACGAGCAGTACTTC.

This clone was observed a few times. The chain couples TRBV2 to TRBJ1-1; D ambiguous. Looked up from germline, CDR1 is SNHLY and CDR2 is FYNNEI. The V end lost 6 bases, the J end lost 0 bases, and 11 bases lay between the germline ends. This CDR3 comprises 14 residues. The CDR3: CASSSHGVNTEAFF. The CDR3 coding sequence is TGTGCCAGCAGCTCCCATGGCGTGAACACTGAAGCTTTCTTT.

This clone was seen just once. The chain couples TRBV11-2 to TRBJ2-7; D gene uncertain. The CDR3 consists of 13 residues. Germline assignment: CDR1 SGHAT and CDR2 FQNNGV. With 1 base removed from V and 2 bases from J, the gap between germline ends came to 6 bases. In DNA, the CDR3 is TGTGCCAGCAGCTTAGTTGGTCCCTACGAGCAGTACTTC. It codes for CASSLVGPYEQYF.

This chain links TRBV28 with TRBJ2-3; TRBD1 agrees at 7 bases. This CDR3 is built from 15 residues. V trimming: 4 bases; J trimming: 0 bases; junction bases outside the gene matches: 4. Germline V gene lookup returns CDR1 MDHEN and CDR2 SYDVKM. The CDR3 sequence is CASSWGQSSTDTQYF. CDR3 in DNA: TGTGCCAGCAGTTGGGGACAGTCTAGCACAGATACGCAGTATTTT.

J is TRBJ1-5 and V is TRBV6-2 or TRBV6-3; 11 bases fit TRBD1. The germline V gene has CDR1 MNHEY and CDR2 SVGEGT. J was trimmed by 7 bases and V by 0 bases; bases with no gene match: 14. This CDR3 region has 19 residues. As DNA, the CDR3 is TGTGCCAGCAGTTACTCGTTAACCGGGACAGGGGGATTTGAGCAGCCCCAGCATTTT. This sequence encodes CASSYSLTGTGGFEQPQHF.

This chain uses TRBV19 with TRBJ1-6; no definite D call. Germline V gene lookup returns CDR1 LNHDA and CDR2 SQIVND (reference sequence). Trimming left V 6 bases short and J 10 bases short, with 13 bases between. CDR3 length: 13 residues. CDR3 loop: CASSHLAESPLHF. The CDR3 region has the DNA TGTGCCAGTAGCCATCTGGCAGAATCACCCCTCCACTTT.

This sequence joins TRBV29-1 and TRBJ2-6; D possibly corresponds to TRBD1 (6 bases). V gave up 4 bases and J gave up 2 bases, with 6 bases separating them. The CDR3 runs to 13 residues. The germline gives CDR1 SQVTM, CDR2 ANQGSEA. For the CDR3, the DNA is TGCAGCGTTGGGACAGCTGGGGCCAACGTCCTGACTTTC. Amino acids: CSVGTAGANVLTF.

V and J are TRBV14 and TRBJ2-2; D is uncertain. Germline V gives CDR1 SGHDN, CDR2 FVKESK. This CDR3 has 15 residues. The germline V and J ends were trimmed by 0 bases and 6 bases, with 11 bases remaining between them. CDR3 coding DNA: TGTGCCAGCAGCCAAGAGGCAGGATTCGCCGGGGAGCTGTTTTTT. Amino acid sequence: CASSQEAGFAGELFF.

The gene calls are TRBV5-6 and TRBJ2-3; 8 bases fit TRBD1. The ends lost 0 bases at V and 6 bases at J; junction bases unmatched: 6. Germline CDR1 is SGHDT and CDR2 is YYEEEE. The CDR3 runs to 15 residues. CDR3 nucleotides: TGTGCCAGCAGCTTGGAAACAGGGGGTTTCGATACGCAGTATTTT. It is translated as CASSLETGGFDTQYF.

The chain carries TRBV30 and TRBJ2-1, with TRBD2 matching over 10 bases. Germline trimming cut 1 base from V and 10 bases from J; bases unmatched to any gene: 7. The CDR3 spans 14 residues. Germline V gene sequence: CDR1 GTSNPN, CDR2 SVGIG (reference sequence). The CDR3 nucleotides are TGTGCCTGGAGTGAGCGGGGGGGCATGAGAGAGCAGTTCTTC. Encoded protein: CAWSERGGMREQFF. The full variable domain, rest sourced from reference TRBV30 and TRBJ2-1, is SQTIHQWPATLVQPVGSPLSLECTVEGTSNPNLYWYRQAAGRGLQLLFYSVGIGQISSEVPQNLSASRPQDRQFILSSKKLLLSDSGFYLCAWSERGGMREQFFGPGTRLTVL.